The rows below give T cell receptor beta chains drawn from one sample of a study of CD8 T cells in ankylosing spondylitis. TCRdb fed the 5' RACE reads into MiXCR, producing one record per CDR3 protein. The sample has about 800,000 distinct CDR3 sequences, 12% seen once. The sequencing sample was made of blood, either unsorted or a sorted T cell fraction (not recorded which). These receptors originate from a male donor with ankylosing spondylitis. Each CDR3 is given with its conserved first and last residue. D genes are given only for firm matches. Part of the rows lack a size; the others show once, few, many or a class for expanded clones.

NA,TRBV28,NA,TRBJ1-3,TGTGCCAGCAGTAGCACCGGGACTCCAATCGGAAACACCATATATTTT,CASSSTGTPIGNTIYF
many,TRBV29-1,TRBD2,TRBJ2-5,TGCAGCGTTGTCTCGGGGGGAGAGACCCAGTACTTC,CSVVSGGETQYF
NA,TRBV20-1,NA,TRBJ2-3,TGCAGTGCTAGACGTGGGGGCCTAGATACGCAGTATTTT,CSARRGGLDTQYF
NA,TRBV18,NA,TRBJ2-2,TGTGCCAGCTCACCCGAGGGACAGAACACCGGGGAGCTGTTTTTT,CASSPEGQNTGELFF
NA,TRBV15,NA,TRBJ2-1,TGTGCCACCAGCAGTGAAATCCTACAGGGAAATGAGCAGTTCTTC,CATSSEILQGNEQFF
few,TRBV7-2,TRBD1,TRBJ1-1,TGTGCCAGCAGGATAGGGGCAGGGGGATACACTGAAGCTTTCTTT,CASRIGAGGYTEAFF
NA,TRBV5-5,NA,TRBJ1-2,TGTGCCAGCAGCCCCGGGCTACTTTCCTCGGGAGGCTACACCTTC,CASSPGLLSSGGYTF
few,TRBV20-1,NA,TRBJ2-1,TGCAGTGCTAGAGTGCGAGCTTGGCACAATGAGCAGTTCTTC,CSARVRAWHNEQFF
few,TRBV25-1,NA,TRBJ2-2,TGTGACAAGGGACACACCGGGGAGCTGTTTTTT,CDKGHTGELFF
NA,TRBV20-1,NA,TRBJ2-6,TGCAGTGCTAGAAAGTCTGGGGCCAACGTCCTGACTTTC,CSARKSGANVLTF
NA,TRBV6-2/TRBV6-3,NA,TRBJ2-3,TGTGCCAGCAGTTACCGGGGCACAGGGAAGTATTTT,CASSYRGTGKYF
NA,TRBV7-2,TRBD1,TRBJ1-1,TGTGCCAGCAGCTTAGTCAGGGGGCGGTATACTGAAGCTTTCTTT,CASSLVRGRYTEAFF
NA,TRBV20-1,TRBD1,TRBJ1-1,TGCAGTGAGGAGGGGGCGAACACTGAAGCTTTCTTT,CSEEGANTEAFF
NA,TRBV20-1,TRBD2,TRBJ2-1,TGCAGTGCTACGATGCTAGCGGGAAGGCGTGGCTACAATGAGCAGTTCTTC,CSATMLAGRRGYNEQFF
many,TRBV4-1,TRBD1,TRBJ2-7,TGCGCCAGCAGCCCCCAGGTAGGACAGGACTCCTACGAGCAGTACTTC,CASSPQVGQDSYEQYF
NA,TRBV10-3,NA,TRBJ2-1,TGTGCTATCAGGGGACAGGGCCGTTTGGGAAGCGGGAGTAGGAATGAGCAGTTCTTC,CAIRGQGRLGSGSRNEQFF
NA,TRBV6-5,TRBD1,TRBJ2-7,TGTGCCAGCAGTTACGGCCTCTGGACAGGGGTTGGCGAGCAGTACTTC,CASSYGLWTGVGEQYF
NA,TRBV18,NA,TRBJ2-5,TGTGCCAGCTCACAGACAGACACCTCGGGGACCCAGTACTTC,CASSQTDTSGTQYF
few,TRBV24-1,TRBD1,TRBJ2-1,TGTGCCACCAGTGATTTGGGGACAGCCTCCTACAATGAGCAGTTCTTC,CATSDLGTASYNEQFF
many,TRBV29-1,TRBD1,TRBJ2-3,TGCAGCGTTGGACAGGGGAATACGCAGTATTTT,CSVGQGNTQYF
few,TRBV3-1,NA,TRBJ2-2,TGTGCCAGCAGCCTTCTAGCCCGTGGTGCCGGGGAGCTGTTTTTT,CASSLLARGAGELFF
few,TRBV20-1,TRBD1,TRBJ2-2,TGCAGTGCTTCCACAGGGGGCTCGGCCGGGGAGCTGTTTTTT,CSASTGGSAGELFF
many,TRBV29-1,NA,TRBJ2-3,TGCAGCGTGGCCCGACAAACTACGACAGATACGCAGTATTTT,CSVARQTTTDTQYF